The sequence of this T cell receptor beta chain was determined in a study of T cell responses to AZD1222 COVID-19 vaccine (dated by TCRdb to about 2021). Turning to the overall study: A total of 230 or so trial participants underwent TCR sequencing, of whom 207 received two doses of AZD1222 and about 26 received two doses of the MenACWY control vaccine. Trial participants were enrolled into age subgroups of 18-55, 56-69 and 70-plus years, which contained 148, 28 and 57 TCR-sequenced participants, respectively.

On the study overall, not on this receptor specifically: Because no day 14 peak-response samples were available, the repertoires could be characterized only after the peak T cell response. CD4 TCRs associated with the vaccine covered the entire spike protein, and the dominant responses were in regions 160-218 and 743-854. Participants were mostly white British and included more females than males, and it was suggested by the authors that clonal diversity may have been underestimated. After two AZD1222 doses, spike-specific TCR breadth and depth were significantly higher than at day 0 and than in MenACWY recipients. Reportedly, almost half of the unique spike-specific TCRs recognized epitopes lying outside the regions that are mutated in the B.1.351 and B.1.1.7 variants. Conclusions about previously exposed vaccinees are limited, since just 6 or 7 AZD1222 recipients were seropositive for SARS-CoV-2 at baseline. In the small 56-69-year group, the increase in depth fell short of significance, most likely because of low power.

On this clone: Its antigen has not been determined. Base-call qualities are not available, and no considerably larger clone is one nucleotide away.

The CDR3 regions of human TCRbeta chains were analyzed by immunosequencing. The authors' pipeline ran thus. TCRs in the repertoires were compared against a reference library of SARS-CoV-2-specific TCRs that had been generated with the MIRA antigen-specificity platform. Breadth meant the fraction of unique TCRs that were SARS-CoV-2-associated, whereas depth meant the fraction of total T cells that were SARS-CoV-2-associated. Using the MIRA data, each spike-specific TCR was assigned both to the spike region to which the TCR was reactive and to a CD4 or CD8 class. Log10-transformed breadth and depth values were compared by one-way ANOVA with Sidak's multiple comparisons tests. TCRdb's version of the immuneACCESS table is confined to in-frame rearrangements and falls short of the full clone set. An unresolved V gene accounts for under half of the shortfall where checked; the remainder is of unknown origin. V and J calls plus clone size are reproduced from that table; the DNA served to infer D and trimming. For this sample the table gives some 200,000 clones, of which approximately 92% were detected only once. Roughly 4% of the sample goes to the ten largest clones.

The time point label of this sample denotes: about 28 days (+/-7) after the second vaccine dose. The treatment or condition label on this specimen signifies: meningococcal conjugate vaccine given as trial control. Vaccinee samples came from UK trials COV001 and COV002, including a single-blind randomized controlled phase 2/3 trial of AZD1222 (ChAdOx1 nCoV-19) in healthy adults. For TCRbeta chain sequencing, PBMC samples were collected from trial participants at day 0 and at day 28 after the second dose. Between the V and J ends, shortened by 5 bases and 7 bases respectively, the junction contains 8 bases. Spanning cysteine to phenylalanine, the CDR3 consists of 11 amino acids. Only the CDR3 DNA is retained, 33 bases long and in frame from the first base.

The sample was peripheral blood, taken 28 days after the second dose of the MenACWY control vaccine. The receptor comes from an adult who received the MenACWY meningococcal vaccine as a control. Recombination linked TRBV12-3 or TRBV12-4 to TRBJ1-1; TRBD1 could be the D gene, as 6 bases match. At the DNA level, the sequence is TGTGCCAGCAGTGTGACAGGTGAAGCTTTCTTT. This translates into CASSVTGEAFF.